The clone carrying this T cell receptor (beta chain) has just one count. These data belong to a study of control samples from healthy donors and cancer patients. Sequenced by immunoSEQ multiplex PCR; TCRdb stores in-frame clones only, minus some. The repertoire holds approximately 69,000 clones, with roughly 89% as singletons. The CDR3 has 15 residues. CDR1 is MNHEY, CDR2 SVGAGI, per germline. V lost 0 bases and J lost 5; bases outside the gene matches: 6. This TCR derives from a man aged 60-69 years with colorectal cancer. Sequencing was carried out using PBMCs. The rearrangement joins TRBV6-5 to TRBJ1-2, with 7 bases that match TRBD1. The CDR3 DNA is TGTGCCAGCAGTTACTCGAGGGGGCGGATTTATGGCTACACCTTC. This gives the protein CASSYSRGRIYGYTF.